This T cell receptor beta chain was obtained from a study of T cells in Graves' hyperthyroidism and ophthalmopathy. Lactation, pregnancy, other autoimmune disease or uncontrolled infection led to exclusion of patients. The study based diagnoses on clinical symptoms, serum thyroxine and TRAb, thyroid ultrasound and orbital computed tomography. PBMCs came from more than 8.5 ml fresh peripheral blood. General observations from the study: Most expanded thyroid clonotypes above 0.001 also appeared in blood.

RNA transcripts yielded amplified TCR beta CDR3 regions. The HTBI primer set served for first-round RT-PCR of the TCR CDR3. TCRdb ran MiXCR on the multiplex PCR reads and lists one entry per CDR3 protein. The sample lists hundreds of thousands of distinct CDR3 sequences; approximately 15% were seen once. The V end was cut by 0 bases, the J end by 8 bases, with 8 bases between. The CDR3 totals 13 residues. Germline CDR1 and CDR2: LGHNA and YSLEER. This clonotype was recorded a few times. The antigen remains unidentified. The gene calls are TRBV4-3 and TRBJ1-5; no clear D. The sequence was collected from a young woman with Graves' hyperthyroidism. Source material: blood. The CDR3 is CASSQDRGEPQHF. CDR3 DNA sequence: TGCGCCAGCAGCCAAGATCGCGGAGAGCCCCAGCATTTT.